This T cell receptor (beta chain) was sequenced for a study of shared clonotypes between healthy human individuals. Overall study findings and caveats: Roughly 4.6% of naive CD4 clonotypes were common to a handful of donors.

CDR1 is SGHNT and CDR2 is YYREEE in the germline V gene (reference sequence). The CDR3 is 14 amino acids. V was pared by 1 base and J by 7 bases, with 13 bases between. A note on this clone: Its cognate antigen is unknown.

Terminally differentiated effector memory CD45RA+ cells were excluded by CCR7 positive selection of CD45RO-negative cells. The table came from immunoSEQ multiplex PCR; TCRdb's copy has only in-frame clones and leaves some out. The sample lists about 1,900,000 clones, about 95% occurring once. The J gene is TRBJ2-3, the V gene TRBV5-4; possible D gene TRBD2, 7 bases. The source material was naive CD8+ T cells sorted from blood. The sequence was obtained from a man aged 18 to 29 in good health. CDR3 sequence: CASSLWGGINTQYF. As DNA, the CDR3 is TGTGCCAGCAGCTTGTGGGGGGGCATCAATACGCAGTATTTT.